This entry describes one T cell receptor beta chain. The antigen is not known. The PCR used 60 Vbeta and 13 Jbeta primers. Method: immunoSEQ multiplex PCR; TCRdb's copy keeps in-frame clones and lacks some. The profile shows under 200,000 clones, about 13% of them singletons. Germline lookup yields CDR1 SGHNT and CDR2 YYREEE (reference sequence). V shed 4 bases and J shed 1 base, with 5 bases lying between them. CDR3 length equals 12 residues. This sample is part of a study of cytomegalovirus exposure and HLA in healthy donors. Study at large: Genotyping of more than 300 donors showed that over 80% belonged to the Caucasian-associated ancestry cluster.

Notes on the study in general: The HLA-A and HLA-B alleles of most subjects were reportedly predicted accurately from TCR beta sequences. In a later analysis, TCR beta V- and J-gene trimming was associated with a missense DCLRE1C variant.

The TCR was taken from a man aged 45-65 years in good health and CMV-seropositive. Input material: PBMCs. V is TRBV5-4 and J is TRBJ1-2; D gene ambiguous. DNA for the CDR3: TGTGCCAGCAGCCTGCGTAACTATGGCTACACCTTC. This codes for CASSLRNYGYTF.